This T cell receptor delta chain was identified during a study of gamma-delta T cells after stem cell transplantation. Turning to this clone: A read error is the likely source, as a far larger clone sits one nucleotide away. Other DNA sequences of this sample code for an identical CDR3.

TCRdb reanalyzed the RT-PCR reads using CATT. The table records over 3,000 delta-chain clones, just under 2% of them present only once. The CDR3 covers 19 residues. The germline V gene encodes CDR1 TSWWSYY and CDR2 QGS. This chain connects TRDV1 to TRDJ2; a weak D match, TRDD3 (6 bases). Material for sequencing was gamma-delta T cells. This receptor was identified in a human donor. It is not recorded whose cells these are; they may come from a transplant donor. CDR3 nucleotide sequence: TGTGCCCTTGGGGAACTGGGCAGCCGTCTGGCTCCCCTGACAGCACAACTCTTCTTT. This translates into CALGELGSRLAPLTAQLFF.